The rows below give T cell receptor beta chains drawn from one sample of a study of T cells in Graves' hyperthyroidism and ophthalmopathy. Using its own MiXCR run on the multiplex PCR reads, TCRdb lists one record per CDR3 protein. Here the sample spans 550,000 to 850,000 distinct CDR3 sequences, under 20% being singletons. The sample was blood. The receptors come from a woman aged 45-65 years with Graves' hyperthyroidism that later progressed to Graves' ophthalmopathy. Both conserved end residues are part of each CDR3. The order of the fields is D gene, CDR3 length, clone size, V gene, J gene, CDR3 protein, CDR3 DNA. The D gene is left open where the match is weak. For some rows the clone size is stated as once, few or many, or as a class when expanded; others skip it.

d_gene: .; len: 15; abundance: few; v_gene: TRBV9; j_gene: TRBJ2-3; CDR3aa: CASSAAGTSTDTQYF; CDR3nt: TGTGCCAGCAGCGCGGCGGGGACTAGCACAGATACGCAGTATTTT
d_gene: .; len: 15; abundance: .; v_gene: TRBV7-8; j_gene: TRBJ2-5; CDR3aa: CASSLVRGVLETQYF; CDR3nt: TGTGCCAGCAGCTTGGTCCGCGGGGTCTTGGAGACCCAGTACTTC
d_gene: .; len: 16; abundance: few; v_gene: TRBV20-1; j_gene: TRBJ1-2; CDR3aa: CSARPPPSGNNYGYTF; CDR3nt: TGCAGTGCTAGACCCCCGCCGTCCGGGAATAACTATGGCTACACCTTC
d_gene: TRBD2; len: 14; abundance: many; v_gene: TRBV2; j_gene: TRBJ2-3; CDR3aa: CASMTSGATDTQYF; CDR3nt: TGTGCCAGCATGACAAGCGGGGCCACAGATACGCAGTATTTT
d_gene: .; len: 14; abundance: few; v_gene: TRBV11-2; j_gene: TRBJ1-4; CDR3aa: CASSLRWEREKLFF; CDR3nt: TGTGCCAGCAGCTTAAGGTGGGAACGGGAAAAACTGTTTTTT
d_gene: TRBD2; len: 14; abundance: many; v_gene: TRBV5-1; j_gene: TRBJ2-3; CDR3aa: CASSEPSGTDTQYF; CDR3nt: TGCGCCAGCAGCGAGCCTAGCGGGACAGATACGCAGTATTTT
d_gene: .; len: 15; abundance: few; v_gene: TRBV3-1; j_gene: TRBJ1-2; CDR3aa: CASSQEGEGAYGYTF; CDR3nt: TGTGCCAGCAGCCAAGAAGGCGAAGGGGCGTATGGCTACACCTTC
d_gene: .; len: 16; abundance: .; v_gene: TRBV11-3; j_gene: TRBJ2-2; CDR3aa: CASSLRLDRGTGELFF; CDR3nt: TGTGCCAGCAGCTTAAGGCTGGATCGTGGCACCGGGGAGCTGTTTTTT
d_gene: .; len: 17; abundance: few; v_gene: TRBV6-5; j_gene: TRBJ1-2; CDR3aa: CASSYSLTVFSNYGYTF; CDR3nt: TGTGCCAGCAGTTACTCGCTGACAGTTTTCTCTAACTATGGCTACACCTTC
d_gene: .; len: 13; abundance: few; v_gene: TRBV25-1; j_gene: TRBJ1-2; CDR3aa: CASSDLGGRGYTF; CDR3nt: TGTGCCAGCAGTGATTTGGGGGGGCGCGGCTACACCTTC
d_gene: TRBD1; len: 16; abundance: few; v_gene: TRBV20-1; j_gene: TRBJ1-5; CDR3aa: CSARVPTGNGNQPQHF; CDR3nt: TGCAGTGCTAGAGTCCCGACAGGGAACGGCAATCAGCCCCAGCATTTT
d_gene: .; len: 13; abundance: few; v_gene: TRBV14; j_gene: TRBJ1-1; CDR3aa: CASSQSLRVVAFF; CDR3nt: TGTGCCAGCAGCCAATCTCTCAGGGTAGTTGCTTTCTTT
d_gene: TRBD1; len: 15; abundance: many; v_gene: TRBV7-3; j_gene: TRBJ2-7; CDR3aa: CASSLSPGQTYEQYF; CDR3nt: TGTGCCAGCAGCTTAAGTCCGGGACAGACCTACGAGCAGTACTTC
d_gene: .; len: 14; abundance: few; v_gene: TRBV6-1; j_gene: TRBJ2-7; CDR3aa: CASSYEPDSYEQYF; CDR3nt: TGTGCCAGCAGTTACGAGCCAGACAGTTACGAGCAGTACTTC
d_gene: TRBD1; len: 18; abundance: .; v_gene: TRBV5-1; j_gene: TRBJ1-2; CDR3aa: CASSSGPGTGESLNGYTF; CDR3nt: TGCGCCAGCAGCTCCGGTCCCGGGACAGGAGAATCTCTCAATGGCTACACCTTC
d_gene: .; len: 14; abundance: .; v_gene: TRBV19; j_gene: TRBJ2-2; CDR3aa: CASRSAENTGELFF; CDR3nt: TGTGCCAGCCGTTCAGCAGAGAACACCGGGGAGCTGTTTTTT
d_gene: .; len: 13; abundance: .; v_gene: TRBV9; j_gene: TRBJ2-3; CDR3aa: CASSVGATDTQYF; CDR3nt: TGCGCCAGCAGCGTCGGGGCCACAGATACGCAGTATTTT
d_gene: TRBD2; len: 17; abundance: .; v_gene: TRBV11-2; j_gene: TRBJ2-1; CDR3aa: CASRRRAGSGEYNEQFF; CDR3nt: TGTGCCAGCAGACGACGTGCAGGTAGCGGGGAGTACAATGAGCAGTTCTTC
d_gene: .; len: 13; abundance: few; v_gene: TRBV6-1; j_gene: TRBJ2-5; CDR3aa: CASSEYGLGAQYF; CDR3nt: TGTGCCAGCAGTGAATATGGCCTAGGGGCCCAGTACTTC
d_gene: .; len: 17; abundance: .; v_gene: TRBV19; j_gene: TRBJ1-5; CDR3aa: CASSTLLRGLGNQPQHF; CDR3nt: TGTGCCAGTAGTACCCTCCTACGGGGGTTGGGCAATCAGCCCCAGCATTTT
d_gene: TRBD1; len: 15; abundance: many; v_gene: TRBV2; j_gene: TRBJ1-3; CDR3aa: CASSEHTGGGNTIYF; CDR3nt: TGTGCCAGCAGTGAACATACAGGGGGAGGAAACACCATATATTTT
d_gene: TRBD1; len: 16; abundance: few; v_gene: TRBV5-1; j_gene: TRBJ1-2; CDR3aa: CASSSALGQGVDGYTF; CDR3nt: TGCGCCAGCAGCTCCGCCCTGGGACAGGGGGTTGATGGCTACACCTTC
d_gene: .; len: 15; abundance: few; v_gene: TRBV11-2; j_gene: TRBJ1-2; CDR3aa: CAGSLDGLSSYGYTF; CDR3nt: TGTGCCGGCAGCTTAGATGGCCTTTCAAGCTATGGCTACACCTTC
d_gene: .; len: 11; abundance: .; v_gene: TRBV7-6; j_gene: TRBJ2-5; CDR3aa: CASSLAGPQYF; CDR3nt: TGTGCCAGCAGCTTAGCTGGCCCCCAGTACTTC
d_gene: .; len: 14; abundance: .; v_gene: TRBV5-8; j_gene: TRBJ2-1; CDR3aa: CASSTGGLYNEQFF; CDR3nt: TGTGCCAGCAGCACGGGGGGCCTCTACAATGAGCAGTTCTTC
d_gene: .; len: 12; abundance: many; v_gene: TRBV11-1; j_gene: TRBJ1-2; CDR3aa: CASSLFGDGYTF; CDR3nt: TGTGCCAGCAGCTTATTCGGGGACGGCTACACCTTC
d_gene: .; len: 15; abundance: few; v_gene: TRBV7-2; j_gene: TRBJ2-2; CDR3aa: CASSFPMILVGELFF; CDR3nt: TGTGCCAGCAGCTTCCCTATGATCCTCGTCGGGGAGCTGTTTTTT
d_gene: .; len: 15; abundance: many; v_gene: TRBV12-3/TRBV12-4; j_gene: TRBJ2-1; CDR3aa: CASTPTGMVFHEQFF; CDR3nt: TGTGCCAGCACCCCAACAGGGATGGTGTTCCATGAGCAGTTCTTC
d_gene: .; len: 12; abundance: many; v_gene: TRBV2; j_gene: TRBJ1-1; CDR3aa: CASLEGGLEAFF; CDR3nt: TGTGCCAGCCTCGAGGGAGGCCTCGAAGCTTTCTTT
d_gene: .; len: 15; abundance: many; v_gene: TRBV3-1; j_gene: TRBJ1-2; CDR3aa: CASSQDLGLDYGYTF; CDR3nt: TGTGCCAGCAGCCAAGACCTGGGACTGGACTATGGCTACACCTTC
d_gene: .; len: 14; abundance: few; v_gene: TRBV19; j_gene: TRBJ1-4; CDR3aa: CASSAQATNEKLFF; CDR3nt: TGTGCCAGTAGTGCCCAGGCAACTAATGAAAAACTGTTTTTT
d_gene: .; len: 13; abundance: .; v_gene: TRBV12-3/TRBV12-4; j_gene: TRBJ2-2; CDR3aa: CASSPAPTGELFF; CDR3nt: TGTGCCAGCAGTCCAGCACCCACCGGGGAGCTGTTTTTT
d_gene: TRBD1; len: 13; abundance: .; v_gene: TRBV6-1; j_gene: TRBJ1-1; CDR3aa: CASSTKGQGKAFF; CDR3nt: TGTGCCAGCAGTACCAAGGGACAGGGGAAAGCTTTCTTT
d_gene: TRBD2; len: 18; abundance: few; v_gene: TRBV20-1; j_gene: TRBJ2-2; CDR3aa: CSARSGLAGALNTGELFF; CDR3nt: TGCAGTGCTAGATCGGGACTAGCGGGGGCCCTGAACACCGGGGAGCTGTTTTTT
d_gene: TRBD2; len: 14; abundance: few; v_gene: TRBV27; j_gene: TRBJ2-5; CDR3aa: CASSTRLALETQYF; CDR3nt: TGTGCCAGCAGCACTCGACTAGCGTTAGAGACCCAGTACTTC
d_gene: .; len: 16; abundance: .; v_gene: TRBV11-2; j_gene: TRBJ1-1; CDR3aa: CASRLGADFQHTEAFF; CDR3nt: TGTGCCAGCAGACTAGGGGCGGACTTTCAACACACTGAAGCTTTCTTT